The entry below describes one TCR beta chain. This sample was taken from a study of molecular identifiers for immune sequencing clone quantification. On the study more broadly: Naive CD8 RNA (around 20,000 or 100,000 cells) was divided into five aliquots, with four sequenced.

CD8+CD4-CCR7+CD45RA+ cells were sorted as naive CD8 T cells. Methods described previously, with TCR primers listed, were used for bulk TCR libraries. MiXCR, applied by TCRdb to the PCR reads, yields one record per CDR3 protein. The table includes about half a million distinct CDR3 sequences, approximately 25% detected once. Germline CDR1 is SGHRS and CDR2 is YFSETQ. Trimming shortened V by 3 bases and J by 2 bases, and 12 bases separated the two germline ends. The CDR3 covers 15 residues. Sequencing input: naive CD8+ T cells from blood, with Jurkat cell RNA spiked in. The subset denotes: FACS-sorted CD8+CD4-CCR7+CD45RA+ naive T cells. The receptor was derived from a human donor in good health. Some libraries in this study had Jurkat cell RNA spiked in. This chain joins TRBV5-1 and TRBJ1-5; D uncertain. The CDR3 protein is CASSYGVSGNQPQHF. CDR3 DNA sequence: TGCGCCAGCAGCTATGGGGTAAGCGGCAATCAGCCCCAGCATTTT.